These 26 T cell receptor beta chains were sequenced from one sample in a study of blood T cell repertoires in COVID-19. Only in-frame clones appear in the TCRdb table, and some are missing; sequencing was by immunoSEQ multiplex PCR. The sample includes around 180,000 clones, roughly 81% of them seen just once. Specimen: peripheral blood. Source of these receptors: a woman aged 80 or older with COVID-19, enrolled during active disease.

This chain joins TRBV11-3 and TRBJ2-7; 10 bases line up with TRBD1. V shed 0 bases, J shed 1 base, and the junction held 6 bases outside the gene matches. The CDR3 spans 17 residues. Germline V lookup: CDR1 SGHNT, CDR2 YENEEA. CDR3 region: CASSLDRAGQGSYEQYF. CDR3 in DNA: TGTGCCAGCAGCTTAGATCGTGCGGGACAGGGGTCCTACGAGCAGTACTTC.

As to this clone: Within the sample, other DNA sequences also encode this same CDR3. V usage is TRBV5-1 and J usage is TRBJ1-2; 8 bases are a match to TRBD1. This CDR3 comprises 14 residues. The ends lost 4 bases at V and 2 bases at J; junction bases unmatched: 4. Germline V gives CDR1 SGHRS, CDR2 YFSETQ. The CDR3 loop is CASSPGQGNYGYTF. CDR3 coding DNA: TGCGCCAGCAGCCCAGGACAGGGAAACTATGGCTACACCTTC.

J is TRBJ1-6 and V is TRBV5-1; D call uncertain. V lost 4 bases and J lost 7, with 12 bases in between. The CDR3 extends over 14 amino acids. CDR1 is SGHRS and CDR2 is YFSETQ in the germline V gene. The chain's CDR3 is CASSPVGSNSPLHF. The CDR3 DNA reads as TGCGCCAGCAGCCCGGTGGGCAGCAATTCACCCCTCCACTTT.

The V gene is TRBV11-3, the J gene TRBJ2-1, with 8 bases that match TRBD2. Germline CDR1 and CDR2: SGHNT and YENEEA. The CDR3 sequence is 16 residues long. V lost 1 base, J lost 8 bases, and 10 bases stayed unmatched. The CDR3 DNA reads TGTGCCAGCAGCTTAGGGGTTGCGGGAGGCGAGGATGAGCAGTTCTTC. Its protein product is CASSLGVAGGEDEQFF.

The chain couples TRBV19 to TRBJ1-6, with D possibly being TRBD1 (5 bases). The ends were cut back, 4 bases at V and 6 bases at J, with 7 bases in the middle. The germline gives CDR1 LNHDA, CDR2 SQIVND (reference sequence). CDR3 length equals 13 residues. CDR3 coding DNA: TGTGCCAGTAGTAGCGACAGTAATTCACCCCTCCACTTT. It yields the protein CASSSDSNSPLHF.

The chain employs TRBV7-3 and TRBJ1-1; 10 bases are a match to TRBD1. The CDR3 is 17 amino acids. V dropped 2 bases and J dropped 0; count of bases not matched to a gene: 6. Germline loops: CDR1 SGHTA, CDR2 FQGTGA. In DNA form, the CDR3 reads TGTGCCAGCAGCTTATTGGGACAGGGGCAGATGAACACTGAAGCTTTCTTT. This translates into CASSLLGQGQMNTEAFF.

V usage is TRBV29-1 and J usage is TRBJ2-7; no reliable D call. Germline CDR1 and CDR2: SQVTM and ANQGSEA. Trimming took 2 bases from V and 3 from J, leaving 17 bases between them. The length of the CDR3 is 15 residues. The CDR3 region is CSVESTANLGYEQYF. In DNA, the CDR3 is TGCAGCGTTGAAAGCACAGCCAACCTCGGCTACGAGCAGTACTTC.

This clone was detected a few times. The chain carries TRBV5-8 and TRBJ2-7, with 7 bases identical to TRBD1. CDR3 size: 14 residues. V shed 4 bases and J 7 bases; nucleotides not matched to a gene: 11. Germline V gene sequence: CDR1 SGHTS, CDR2 YDEGEE. The CDR3 coding sequence is TGTGCCAGCAGCCCCGGGACAGTCCTTTCTGAGCAGTACTTC. As protein: CASSPGTVLSEQYF.

This sequence joins TRBV28 and TRBJ2-2, with D maybe TRBD2 (6 bases). Trimming pared 8 bases from V and 4 bases from J, leaving 29 bases between. This CDR3 region has 19 residues. Germline values: CDR1 MDHEN, CDR2 SYDVKM. CDR3 bases: TGTGCCAGCGGAGGGTTCGCGGCCCTAAAGCCGCTCGCCACCGGGGAGCTGTTTTTT. Translated: CASGGFAALKPLATGELFF.

The chain joins TRBV3-1 (or the pseudogene TRBV3-2) to TRBJ1-2; 9 positions agree with TRBD1. V lost 4 bases and J lost 3; bases outside the gene matches: 3. CDR3 length: 14 residues. CDR1 and CDR2 (germline): LGHDT, YNNKEL (reference sequence). Here the CDR3 reads CASSPRDRDYGYTF. The CDR3 DNA reads TGTGCCAGCAGCCCCCGGGACAGGGACTATGGCTACACCTTC.

CDR3 loop: CASSFAGVGEQYF. The CDR3 nucleotides are TGTGCCAGCAGTTTTGCAGGGGTGGGTGAGCAGTACTTC. This chain connects TRBV12-3 or TRBV12-4 to TRBJ2-7; maybe TRBD1 (6 bases). This CDR3 spans 13 amino acids. The V end lost 3 bases, the J end lost 7 bases, and 13 bases lay between the germline ends.

The chain joins TRBV11-2 to TRBJ2-1; D ambiguous. The CDR3 is made up of 15 amino acids. CDR1 and CDR2 (germline): SGHAT, FQNNGV. V was cut by 3 bases and J by 0 bases, with 9 bases left in between. CDR3 protein: CASSFHLSSYNEQFF. As DNA, the CDR3 is TGTGCCAGCAGCTTTCATCTGAGCTCCTACAATGAGCAGTTCTTC. Filled out from reference TRBV11-2 and TRBJ2-1, the complete variable domain reads EAGVAQSPRYKIIEKRQSVAFWCNPISGHATLYWYQQILGQGPKLLIQFQNNGVVDDSQLPKDRFSAERLKGVDSTLKIQPAKLEDSAVYLCASSFHLSSYNEQFFGPGTRLTVL.

This chain uses TRBV18 with TRBJ1-3, with D unclear. The CDR3 has 14 residues. The V gene lost 6 bases and the J gene lost 8 bases, with 17 bases spanning the gap. Germline V lookup: CDR1 KGHSH, CDR2 LQKENI. The CDR3 coding sequence is TGTGCCAGCTCCTATGGGCGTGAAAAGGACACCATATATTTT. Its translation is CASSYGREKDTIYF.

This clone was detected only once. This specimen includes other DNA sequences encoding the same CDR3. The chain employs TRBV5-1 and TRBJ1-5; D not resolved. The CDR3 sequence is 14 residues long. Germline lookup yields CDR1 SGHRS and CDR2 YFSETQ. Trimming stripped 0 bases from V and 3 bases from J, with 7 bases between. This CDR3 is CASSLDGSNQPQHF. In DNA, the CDR3 is TGCGCCAGCAGCTTGGACGGTTCCAATCAGCCCCAGCATTTT.

The DNA of the CDR3 is TGCGCCAGCAGCATCCCGGGGTCGGGTAGTAGCGGGGAGCTGTTTTTT. Protein: CASSIPGSGSSGELFF. V and J are TRBV5-1 and TRBJ2-2, with a possible D match to TRBD2 (5 bases). CDR1 SGHRS and CDR2 YFSETQ come from the germline V gene. V shed 4 bases and J shed 7 bases, with 20 bases lying between them. The CDR3 spans 16 residues.

V usage is TRBV6-6 and J usage is TRBJ1-5; 8 positions match TRBD1. The V gene's germline CDR1 is MNHNY and CDR2 SVGAGI (reference sequence). Trimming cost V 6 bases and J 6 bases; bases outside gene matches: 4. This CDR3 is built from 13 residues. DNA of the CDR3: TGTGCCAGCAGAGGACAGGGCCGTCAGCCCCAGCATTTT. Its protein product is CASRGQGRQPQHF.

The rearrangement uses TRBV2 and TRBJ2-1; D remains unclear. Trimming cost V 6 bases and J 7 bases, with 16 bases left between them. The germline V gene has CDR1 SNHLY and CDR2 FYNNEI. The CDR3 loop spans 14 amino acids. The CDR3: CASRADLSQNEQFF. CDR3 DNA: TGTGCCAGCAGGGCCGACTTGAGCCAAAATGAGCAGTTCTTC.

The chain has TRBV5-1 and TRBJ2-7, with 13 positions matching TRBD2. The germline CDR1 and CDR2 sequences are SGHRS and YFSETQ. The CDR3 is 14 amino acids. V lost 6 bases, J lost 5 bases, and 5 bases stayed unmatched. This CDR3 is CASNPGLAGNEQYF. The CDR3 DNA reads as TGCGCCAGCAACCCGGGACTAGCGGGGAACGAGCAGTACTTC.

This clone came up a few times. Written as DNA, the CDR3 is TGTGCCAGCAGTGAAAGGACAGGGTTTAACTATGGCTACACCTTC. Residues: CASSERTGFNYGYTF. This chain connects TRBV25-1 to TRBJ1-2, with 8 bases identical to TRBD1. Germline loops: CDR1 MGHDK, CDR2 SYGVNS. This CDR3 is 15 amino acids long. Germline trimming cut 2 bases from V and 1 base from J; bases unmatched to any gene: 3.

The V gene is TRBV27, the J gene TRBJ1-2; D remains unclear. The CDR3 is made up of 14 amino acids. V dropped 3 bases and J dropped 0 bases, with 8 bases sitting between them. CDR1 and CDR2 (germline): MNHEY, SMNVEV (reference sequence). CDR3 coding DNA: TGTGCCAGCAGTTTGTCGGGAGCTAACTATGGCTACACCTTC. This translates into CASSLSGANYGYTF.

The gene calls are TRBV7-2 and TRBJ1-4, with 9 bases lining up with TRBD1. The J segment lost 11 bases and the V segment lost 5 bases, leaving 9 bases of the junction unmatched. The germline V gene has CDR1 SGHTA and CDR2 FQGNSA. The CDR3 spans 14 residues. The CDR3 nucleotides read TGTGCCAGCAGCGCTACGGGACAGGGTCAGAAACTGTTTTTT. Residues: CASSATGQGQKLFF.

The chain uses TRBV5-1 and TRBJ1-6; D remains ambiguous. This CDR3 spans 16 amino acids. CDR1 SGHRS and CDR2 YFSETQ come from the germline V gene. Trimming stripped 2 bases from V and 2 bases from J, with 11 bases between. The CDR3 protein is CASSLRESPYNSPLHF. The CDR3 coding sequence is TGCGCCAGCAGCTTAAGGGAGTCCCCCTATAATTCACCCCTCCACTTT.

This clone occurred once. The chain is built from TRBV7-9 and TRBJ1-1; a possible D gene is TRBD1 (6 bases). CDR3 length: 15 amino acids. Looked up from germline, CDR1 is SEHNR and CDR2 is FQNEAQ (reference sequence). Trimming took off 7 bases at V and 4 bases at J, with 19 bases between the two ends. CDR3 residues: CASTRGVRTGTEAFF. The CDR3 bases are TGTGCCAGCACCAGGGGAGTACGGACTGGCACTGAAGCTTTCTTT.

This CDR3 is CASSEAILAGGTDTQYF. Written as DNA, the CDR3 is TGTGCCAGCAGTGAAGCTATACTAGCGGGGGGCACAGATACGCAGTATTTT. The gene calls are TRBV6-1 and TRBJ2-3; 11 bases fit TRBD2. Germline V gene data show CDR1 as MNHNS and CDR2 as SASEGT. Trimming took 0 bases from V and 1 from J; bases not matched to a gene: 3. The CDR3 has 17 amino acids.

The chain employs TRBV2 and TRBJ2-7; 7 bases are a match to TRBD1. The J segment lost 3 bases and the V segment lost 7 bases, leaving 3 bases of the junction unmatched. This CDR3 spans 12 amino acids. Germline lookup yields CDR1 SNHLY and CDR2 FYNNEI. The CDR3 DNA follows: TGTGCCAGCATATGGGACAGCTACGAGCAGTACTTC. The encoded protein is CASIWDSYEQYF.

This chain links TRBV11-1 with TRBJ1-2, with 8 bases lining up with TRBD1. The CDR3 is 15 amino acids. Losses at the gene ends were 5 bases for V and 2 bases for J; bases not matched to a gene: 7. Germline V lookup: CDR1 SGHAT, CDR2 FQDESV (reference sequence). Written as DNA, the CDR3 is TGTGCCAGCAGCCCTAGGTCAGGGGGCAACTATGGCTACACCTTC. Translated, it gives CASSPRSGGNYGYTF.